These 11 T cell receptor beta chains originate from one sample sequenced in a study of cytomegalovirus exposure and HLA in healthy donors. The primer mix had 60 Vbeta and 13 Jbeta primers. The data were produced by immunoSEQ multiplex PCR, yet TCRdb's version contains in-frame clones alone and is incomplete. The table lists about 160,000 clones, about 75% of them singletons. The specimen sequenced was PBMCs. Source of these receptors: a male donor in good health and CMV-seropositive.

The chain couples TRBV6-6 to TRBJ2-1, with TRBD1 identical over 11 bases. With V trimmed by 6 bases and J by 2 bases, 6 bases remained unmatched. This CDR3 is built from 16 residues. CDR1 is MNHNY and CDR2 is SVGAGI in the germline V gene (reference sequence). The chain's CDR3 is CASSSGTGGAYNEQFF. CDR3 nucleotide sequence: TGTGCCAGCAGCTCCGGGACAGGGGGGGCCTACAATGAGCAGTTCTTC.

This rearrangement joins TRBV10-2 to TRBJ2-5, with TRBD1 as a possible D gene (5 bases). The CDR3 loop spans 14 amino acids. CDR1 is WSHSY and CDR2 is SAAADI in the germline V gene. V was clipped by 6 bases and J by 5 bases, with 16 bases between them. Here the CDR3 DNA reads TGCGCCAGCAGGACGTCCAGGGCAGGCGAGACCCAGTACTTC. It is translated as CASRTSRAGETQYF.

This chain links TRBV27 with TRBJ1-5; 7 nucleotides line up with TRBD1. CDR3 size: 14 residues. The junction had 8 bases not matched to a gene; V was cut back by 5 bases and J by 7 bases. Germline-derived CDR1 and CDR2 are MNHEY and SMNVEV (reference sequence). CDR3 sequence reads: CASSPDRVGQPQHF. The CDR3 nucleotides are TGTGCCAGCAGTCCAGACAGGGTGGGACAGCCCCAGCATTTT.

The chain couples TRBV4-1 to TRBJ2-1, with 8 bases fitting TRBD1. The CDR3 spans 16 residues. Unmatched junction bases numbered 4, after V lost 0 bases and J lost 3 bases. Germline CDR1 and CDR2: MGHRA and YSYEKL. In DNA, the CDR3 is TGCGCCAGCAGCCAAGATAACAGGGGGAACTACAATGAGCAGTTCTTC. Amino acid sequence: CASSQDNRGNYNEQFF.

Of note for this clone: The same CDR3 also results from other DNA sequences found in this sample. This chain uses TRBV2 with TRBJ2-7; 8 bases line up with TRBD1. The CDR3 covers 13 residues. Germline CDR1 SNHLY, CDR2 FYNNEI. V lost 6 bases to trimming and J lost 1 base; unmatched junction nucleotides: 2. In DNA form, the CDR3 reads TGTGCCAGCAGGGACAGGGTTTCCTACGAGCAGTACTTC. This codes for CASRDRVSYEQYF.

The chain has TRBV7-2 and TRBJ2-5; D is unresolved. Trimming left V 0 bases short and J 9 bases short, with 11 bases between. Per the germline V gene, CDR1 is SGHTA and CDR2 is FQGNSA. The CDR3 contains 13 residues. The CDR3 sequence is CASSLAEPRAQYF. The CDR3 bases are TGTGCCAGCAGCTTAGCGGAACCCCGGGCCCAGTACTTC.

The chain employs TRBV5-4 and TRBJ2-1; D gene unclear. V was shortened by 2 bases and J by 9 bases, with 15 bases between the two germline ends. CDR1 is SGHNT and CDR2 is YYREEE in the germline V gene (reference sequence). This CDR3 region has 14 residues. The CDR3 loop reads CASSFWSGTVEQFF. DNA for the CDR3: TGTGCCAGCAGCTTTTGGTCCGGTACGGTTGAGCAGTTCTTC.

The chain couples TRBV9 to TRBJ2-1, with 8 bases fitting TRBD2. The germline V gene encodes CDR1 SGDLS and CDR2 YYNGEE. With 6 bases clipped from V and 4 bases from J, the junction kept 6 bases outside the gene matches. This CDR3 contains 14 residues. The CDR3, as DNA: TGTGCCAGCAACTCCGGGACTAGATACAATGAGCAGTTCTTC. It encodes CASNSGTRYNEQFF.

The V gene is TRBV6-1, the J gene TRBJ2-5, with D unclear. There are 13 residues in the CDR3. Looked up from germline, CDR1 is MNHNS and CDR2 is SASEGT. Trimming took 5 bases from V and 3 from J, leaving 10 bases between them. Here the CDR3 reads CASSQWRKETQYF. As DNA, the CDR3 is TGTGCCAGCAGTCAATGGAGAAAAGAGACCCAGTACTTC.

The CDR3 protein is CASSESTSRLETQYF. CDR3 in DNA: TGTGCCAGCAGTGAGTCTACTAGTAGGCTAGAGACCCAGTACTTC. The chain combines TRBV2 with TRBJ2-5; D is perhaps TRBD2 (5 bases). Germline lookup yields CDR1 SNHLY and CDR2 FYNNEI. Trimming took 3 bases from V and 4 from J, leaving 15 bases between them. The CDR3 runs 15 residues.

The chain carries TRBV7-9 and TRBJ2-7, with D possibly being TRBD1 (5 bases). Trimming shortened V by 1 base and J by 0 bases, and 7 bases separated the two germline ends. The germline gives CDR1 SEHNR, CDR2 FQNEAQ (reference sequence). The length of the CDR3 is 14 residues. The CDR3 sequence is CASSLGQSSYEQYF. The CDR3 DNA reads TGTGCCAGCAGCTTAGGACAGTCCTCCTACGAGCAGTACTTC.